The clone carrying this T cell receptor (beta chain) was seen a few times. Its antigen is not identified. MiXCR, run by TCRdb on the RT-PCR reads, gives a single entry per CDR3 protein. The sample comprises approximately 500,000 distinct CDR3 sequences, under 15% of which are singletons, and over 10% rests with the top ten. The data originate from a study of response to subunit inactivated influenza vaccine. Points from the study as a whole: It was suggested by the authors that few new T cells are recruited by each seasonal influenza vaccination.

J was trimmed by 6 bases and V by 5 bases; bases with no gene match: 7. Germline-derived CDR1 and CDR2 are DFQATT and SNEGSKA (reference sequence). This CDR3 is built from 13 residues. Sequences were derived from PBMCs from blood, sampled 45 days after vaccination. This chain links TRBV20-1 with TRBJ1-5, with TRBD1 identical over 7 bases. The receptor was derived from a man in his fifties or sixties who received an inactivated influenza vaccine. CDR3 loop: CSAQGGGSQPQHF. CDR3 in DNA: TGCAGTGCTCAGGGAGGGGGCAGTCAGCCCCAGCATTTT.